Shown below are 17 T cell receptor beta chains from a single sample sequenced in a study of blood T cell repertoires in COVID-19. TCRdb's table, derived via immunoSEQ multiplex PCR, lists solely in-frame clones and lacks some. Counted here are roughly 190,000 clones, roughly 89% occurring once; the ten biggest clones make up 3.5% to 4.5%. Sequencing was carried out using peripheral blood. The receptors stem from a young man with active or convalescent COVID-19.

The genes are TRBV6-6 and TRBJ2-2, with D uncertain. The CDR3 length is 12 residues. CDR1 MNHNY and CDR2 SVGAGI come from the germline V gene (reference sequence). The V end was cut by 8 bases, the J end by 6 bases, with 10 bases between. The CDR3 region has the DNA TGTGCCAGCTCTCACCTAGCCGGGGAGCTGTTTTTT. Its protein is CASSHLAGELFF.

This chain connects TRBV2 to TRBJ2-2; 8 bases match TRBD1. Looked up from germline, CDR1 is SNHLY and CDR2 is FYNNEI. The CDR3 length is 17 residues. V lost 8 bases to trimming and J lost 0 bases; unmatched junction nucleotides: 11. CDR3 sequence: CASLRDRRVTNTGELFF. DNA for the CDR3: TGTGCCAGCCTTAGGGACAGGAGAGTAACGAACACCGGGGAGCTGTTTTTT.

This clone was found many times. As DNA, the CDR3 is TGTGCCAGCAGTTTCTCAGTAGGGGTTCAGCCCCAGCATTTT. Its protein is CASSFSVGVQPQHF. The chain combines TRBV28 with TRBJ1-5; possibly TRBD1 for D (5 bases). Germline loops: CDR1 MDHEN, CDR2 SYDVKM. Trimming pared 3 bases from V and 6 bases from J, leaving 12 bases between. The CDR3 has 14 amino acids. Complete variable domain (other parts from reference TRBV28 and TRBJ1-5): DVKVTQSSRYLVKRTGEKVFLECVQDMDHENMFWYRQDPGLGLRLIYFSYDVKMKEKGDIPEGYSVSREKKERFSLILESASTNQTSMYLCASSFSVGVQPQHFGDGTRLSIL.

This chain uses TRBV13 with TRBJ2-7, with 16 bases fitting TRBD2. The CDR3 contains 15 residues. Trimming at V came to 5 bases and at J to 5 bases, leaving 3 bases not matched to a gene. Per germline, CDR1 PRHDT and CDR2 FYEKMQ (reference sequence). CDR3 DNA: TGTGCCAGCAGCCCGGGACTAGCGGGAGGGAACGAGCAGTACTTC. Its protein is CASSPGLAGGNEQYF.

This clone was recorded only once. The V and J genes are TRBV2 and TRBJ1-5, with D possibly matching TRBD1 (6 bases). V was cut by 7 bases and J by 6 bases, with 13 bases left in between. The length of the CDR3 is 13 residues. Germline CDR1 and CDR2: SNHLY and FYNNEI. The CDR3 region is CASTLGAGQPQHF. CDR3 bases: TGTGCCAGCACTCTGGGGGCTGGTCAGCCCCAGCATTTT. Using reference TRBV2 and TRBJ1-5 for the parts outside the CDR3, the full variable domain is EPEVTQTPSHQVTQMGQEVILRCVPISNHLYFYWYRQILGQKVEFLVSFYNNEISEKSEIFDDQFSVERPDGSNFTLKIRSTKLEDSAMYFCASTLGAGQPQHFGDGTRLSIL.

V and J are TRBV6-5 and TRBJ1-1, with D possibly being TRBD1 (5 bases). The CDR3 is made up of 13 amino acids. With 7 bases removed from V and 1 base from J, the gap between germline ends came to 10 bases. Germline-derived CDR1 and CDR2 are MNHEY and SVGAGI. CDR3 bases: TGTGCCAGCATTCTCAGGGCGAACACTGAAGCTTTCTTT. Protein product: CASILRANTEAFF.

This sequence joins TRBV7-2 and TRBJ1-2; D possibly corresponds to TRBD1 (5 bases). V was clipped by 4 bases and J by 4 bases, with 10 bases between them. This CDR3 spans 13 amino acids. From germline, CDR1 is SGHTA and CDR2 FQGNSA. The CDR3 region has the DNA TGTGCCAGCAGCTACGGCCAGGGCTATGGCTACACCTTC. Protein product: CASSYGQGYGYTF.

The CDR3 sequence: CSRTQNTEAFF. The CDR3 DNA sequence: TGCAGTAGGACACAGAACACTGAAGCTTTCTTT. V and J are TRBV20-1 and TRBJ1-1, with a possible D match to TRBD1 (5 bases). V was clipped by 8 bases and J by 1 base, with 8 bases between them. CDR1 DFQATT and CDR2 SNEGSKA come from the germline V gene (reference sequence). This CDR3 is 11 amino acids long.

The chain joins TRBV11-2 to TRBJ2-1, with 11 bases fitting TRBD1. There are 13 residues in the CDR3. J was trimmed by 8 bases and V by 4 bases; bases with no gene match: 1. CDR1 is SGHAT, CDR2 FQNNGV, per germline. CDR3: CASSWTGGHEQFF. The CDR3 bases are TGTGCCAGCAGCTGGACAGGGGGCCATGAGCAGTTCTTC. The full variable domain, in which reference TRBV11-2 and TRBJ2-1 provide the parts outside the CDR3, is EAGVAQSPRYKIIEKRQSVAFWCNPISGHATLYWYQQILGQGPKLLIQFQNNGVVDDSQLPKDRFSAERLKGVDSTLKIQPAKLEDSAVYLCASSWTGGHEQFFGPGTRLTVL.

V gene TRBV13 combines with J gene TRBJ2-2; possibly TRBD1 for D (5 bases). The length of the CDR3 is 12 residues. CDR1 and CDR2 (germline): PRHDT, FYEKMQ (reference sequence). Between the trimmed V and J ends, which lost 5 bases and 4 bases, there was a span of 5 bases. The CDR3, as DNA: TGTGCCAGCAGCCAGGGCACCGGGGAGCTGTTTTTT. It specifies CASSQGTGELFF.

The chain links TRBV27 to TRBJ2-2, with a possible D match to TRBD2 (6 bases). CDR3 length: 13 residues. Germline V gives CDR1 MNHEY, CDR2 SMNVEV (reference sequence). V was pared by 6 bases and J by 2 bases, with 7 bases between. CDR3 DNA sequence: TGTGCCAGCAGGGGAGGAAACACCGGGGAGCTGTTTTTT. Its protein product is CASRGGNTGELFF.

The chain joins TRBV4-1 to TRBJ2-7, with 8 bases lining up with TRBD1. The CDR3 is made up of 15 amino acids. Germline V gene data show CDR1 as MGHRA and CDR2 as YSYEKL. The V and J ends lost 3 bases and 0 bases, in that order; junction bases with no gene match: 4. The CDR3 DNA follows: TGCGCCAGCAGCCAGCAGGGGGCTTCCTCCTACGAGCAGTACTTC. This codes for CASSQQGASSYEQYF.

The genes are TRBV5-1 and TRBJ2-3; D is ambiguous. There are 16 residues in the CDR3. V lost 0 bases, J lost 0 bases, and 11 bases lay in between. In germline, CDR1 is SGHRS, CDR2 YFSETQ. The CDR3 region has the DNA TGCGCCAGCAGCTTGGCTCTAGTGGCCAGCACAGATACGCAGTATTTT. It encodes CASSLALVASTDTQYF.

This chain joins TRBV3-1 (or the pseudogene TRBV3-2) and TRBJ2-2, with TRBD1 identical over 7 bases. Germline CDR1 LGHDT, CDR2 YNNKEL (reference sequence). This CDR3 region has 16 residues. The ends lost 1 base at V and 2 bases at J; junction bases unmatched: 4. The CDR3 DNA is TGTGCCAGCAGCCAAGGATACAGGGGTAACACCGGGGAGCTGTTTTTT. Amino acids: CASSQGYRGNTGELFF.

This chain joins TRBV10-3 and TRBJ2-3; TRBD2 aligns across 10 bases. Germline V lookup: CDR1 ENHRY, CDR2 SYGVKD. The CDR3 length is 17 residues. Germline trimming cut 3 bases from V and 0 bases from J; bases unmatched to any gene: 6. The CDR3 region is CAISEPPLAGSTDTQYF. The CDR3, as DNA: TGTGCCATCAGTGAACCCCCACTAGCGGGGAGCACAGATACGCAGTATTTT.

This clone was observed once. V gene TRBV18 combines with J gene TRBJ1-5; possible D gene TRBD1, 5 bases. Germline loops: CDR1 KGHSH, CDR2 LQKENI. Trimming removed 2 bases from V and 0 bases from J, with 11 bases in between. CDR3 length: 16 residues. CDR3 nucleotide sequence: TGTGCCAGCTCACCATTTAGCAGGGATAGCAATCAGCCCCAGCATTTT. This gives the protein CASSPFSRDSNQPQHF.

This chain connects TRBV27 to TRBJ2-2; D perhaps matches TRBD1 (8 bases). Germline CDR1 and CDR2: MNHEY and SMNVEV (reference sequence). V lost 1 base and J lost 2, with 20 bases in between. The CDR3 runs 19 residues. The CDR3 region has the DNA TGTGCCAGCAGTTTATTGGGAGGGGCCCAGGGGGCTAACACCGGGGAGCTGTTTTTT. It specifies CASSLLGGAQGANTGELFF.